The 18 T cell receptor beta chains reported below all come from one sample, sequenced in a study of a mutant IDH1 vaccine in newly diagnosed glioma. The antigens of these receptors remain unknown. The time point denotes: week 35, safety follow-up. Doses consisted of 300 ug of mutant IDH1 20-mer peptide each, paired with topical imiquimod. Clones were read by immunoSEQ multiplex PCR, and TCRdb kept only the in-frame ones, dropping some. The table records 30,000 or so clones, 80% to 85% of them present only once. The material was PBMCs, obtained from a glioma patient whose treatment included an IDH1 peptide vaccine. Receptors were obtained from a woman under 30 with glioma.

The CDR3: CATASGTYSYEQYF. In DNA form, the CDR3 reads TGTGCCACGGCGTCTGGGACTTACTCCTACGAGCAGTACTTC. The chain links TRBV10-3 to TRBJ2-7; TRBD2 might be the D (6 bases). V shed 10 bases and J shed 0 bases, with 16 bases lying between them. Germline-derived CDR1 and CDR2 are ENHRY and SYGVKD. The CDR3 contains 14 residues.

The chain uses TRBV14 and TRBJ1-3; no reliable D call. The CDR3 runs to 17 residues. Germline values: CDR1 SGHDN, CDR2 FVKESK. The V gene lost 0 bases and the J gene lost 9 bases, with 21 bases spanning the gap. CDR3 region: CASSQDLWATGNTTIYF. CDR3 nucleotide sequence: TGTGCCAGCAGCCAAGATTTGTGGGCAACTGGAAACACCACCATATATTTT. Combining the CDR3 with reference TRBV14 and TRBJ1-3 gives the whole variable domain EAGVTQFPSHSVIEKGQTVTLRCDPISGHDNLYWYRRVMGKEIKFLLHFVKESKQDESGMPNNRFLAERTGGTYSTLKVQPAELEDSGVYFCASSQDLWATGNTTIYFGEGSWLTVV.

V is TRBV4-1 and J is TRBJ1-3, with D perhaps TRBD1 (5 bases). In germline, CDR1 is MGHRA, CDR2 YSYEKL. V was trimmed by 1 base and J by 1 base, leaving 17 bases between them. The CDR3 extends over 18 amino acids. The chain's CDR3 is CASSQVVPGSGSGNTIYF. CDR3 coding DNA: TGCGCCAGCAGCCAAGTGGTACCAGGGAGCGGATCTGGAAACACCATATATTTT.

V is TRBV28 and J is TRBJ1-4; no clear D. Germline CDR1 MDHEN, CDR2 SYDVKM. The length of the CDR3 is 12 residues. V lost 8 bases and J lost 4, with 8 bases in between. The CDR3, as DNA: TGTGCCAGCGGTCTCCTTAATGAAAAACTGTTTTTT. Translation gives CASGLLNEKLFF.

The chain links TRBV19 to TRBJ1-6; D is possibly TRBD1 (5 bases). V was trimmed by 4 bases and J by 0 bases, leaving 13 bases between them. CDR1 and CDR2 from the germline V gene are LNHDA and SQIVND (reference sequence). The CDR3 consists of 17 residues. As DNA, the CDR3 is TGTGCCAGTAGTACGGGGGGGGTCGGCTCCTATAATTCACCCCTCCACTTT. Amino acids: CASSTGGVGSYNSPLHF. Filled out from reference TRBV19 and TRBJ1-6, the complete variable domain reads DGGITQSPKYLFRKEGQNVTLSCEQNLNHDAMYWYRQDPGQGLRLIYYSQIVNDFQKGDIAEGYSVSREKKESFPLTVTSAQKNPTAFYLCASSTGGVGSYNSPLHFGNGTRLTVT.

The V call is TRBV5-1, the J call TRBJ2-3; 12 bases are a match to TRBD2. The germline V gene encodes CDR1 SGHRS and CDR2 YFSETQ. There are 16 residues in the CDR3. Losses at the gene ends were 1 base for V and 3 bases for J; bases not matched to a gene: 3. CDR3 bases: TGCGCCAGCAGCTTGACTAGCGGGGGGAATACAGATACGCAGTATTTT. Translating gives CASSLTSGGNTDTQYF.

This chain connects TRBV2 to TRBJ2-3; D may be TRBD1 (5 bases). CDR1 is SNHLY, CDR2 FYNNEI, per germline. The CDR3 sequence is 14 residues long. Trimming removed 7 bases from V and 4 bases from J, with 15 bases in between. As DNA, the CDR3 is TGTGCCAGCATAGAGGCAGGGCGCCCAGATACGCAGTATTTT. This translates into CASIEAGRPDTQYF.

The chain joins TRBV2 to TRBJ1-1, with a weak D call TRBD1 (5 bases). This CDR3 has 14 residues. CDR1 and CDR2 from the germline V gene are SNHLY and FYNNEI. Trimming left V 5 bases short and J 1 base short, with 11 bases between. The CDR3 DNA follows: TGTGCCAGCAGTAAGTTCCAGGGGAACACTGAAGCTTTCTTT. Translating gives CASSKFQGNTEAFF.

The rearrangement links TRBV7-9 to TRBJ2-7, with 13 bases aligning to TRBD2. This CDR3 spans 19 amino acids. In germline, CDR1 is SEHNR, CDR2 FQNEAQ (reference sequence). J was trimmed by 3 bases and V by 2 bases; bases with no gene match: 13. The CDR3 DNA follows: TGTGCCAGCAGCTTAAGCTTAGGGACTAGCGGGACTGTGCTCTACGAGCAGTACTTC. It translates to CASSLSLGTSGTVLYEQYF.

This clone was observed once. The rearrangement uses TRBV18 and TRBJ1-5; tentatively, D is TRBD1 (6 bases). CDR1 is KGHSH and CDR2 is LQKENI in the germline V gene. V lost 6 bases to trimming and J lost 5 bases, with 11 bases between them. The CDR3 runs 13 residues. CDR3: CASSGGGDQPQHF. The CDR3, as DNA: TGTGCCAGCTCCGGGGGGGGCGATCAGCCCCAGCATTTT.

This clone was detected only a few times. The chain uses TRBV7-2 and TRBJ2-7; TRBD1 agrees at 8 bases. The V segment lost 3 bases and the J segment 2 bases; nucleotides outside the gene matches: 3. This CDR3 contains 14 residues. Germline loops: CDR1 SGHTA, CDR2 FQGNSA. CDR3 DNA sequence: TGTGCCAGCAGCTTGGGACAGGTCGCCTACGAGCAGTACTTC. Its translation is CASSLGQVAYEQYF.

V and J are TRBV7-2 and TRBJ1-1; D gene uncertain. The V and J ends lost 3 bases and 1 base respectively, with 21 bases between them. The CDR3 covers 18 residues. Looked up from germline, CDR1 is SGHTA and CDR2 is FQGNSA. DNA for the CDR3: TGTGCCAGCAGCTTTCGTACCATGGTAGTCGGCCCGAACACTGAAGCTTTCTTT. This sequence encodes CASSFRTMVVGPNTEAFF.

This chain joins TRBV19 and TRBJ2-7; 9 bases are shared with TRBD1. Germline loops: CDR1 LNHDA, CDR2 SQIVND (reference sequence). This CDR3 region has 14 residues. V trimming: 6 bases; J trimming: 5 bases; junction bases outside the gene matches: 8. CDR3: CASSRDREGHEQYF. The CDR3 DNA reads TGTGCCAGTAGCCGGGACAGGGAAGGGCACGAGCAGTACTTC.

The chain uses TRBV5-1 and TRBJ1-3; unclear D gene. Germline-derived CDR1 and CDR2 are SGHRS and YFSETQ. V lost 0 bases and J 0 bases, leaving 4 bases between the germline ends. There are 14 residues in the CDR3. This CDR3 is CASSLASSGNTIYF. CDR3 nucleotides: TGCGCCAGCAGCTTGGCGAGCTCTGGAAACACCATATATTTT.

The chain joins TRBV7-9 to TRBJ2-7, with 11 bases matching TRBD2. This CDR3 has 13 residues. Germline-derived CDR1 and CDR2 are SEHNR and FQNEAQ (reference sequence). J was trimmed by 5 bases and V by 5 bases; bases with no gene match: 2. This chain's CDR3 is CASSTSGSHEQYF. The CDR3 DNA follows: TGTGCCAGCAGCACTAGCGGGAGCCACGAGCAGTACTTC.

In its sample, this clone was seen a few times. The CDR3 DNA sequence: TGTGCCAGCAGCCAAGATCAAGGGACGGATCTTGAAGCTTTCTTT. Amino acids: CASSQDQGTDLEAFF. The V gene is TRBV4-2, the J gene TRBJ1-1; TRBD1 is a possible D gene (5 bases). Germline assignment: CDR1 LGHNA and CDR2 YNFKEQ. V gave up 0 bases and J gave up 7 bases, with 15 bases separating them. The CDR3 is 15 residues long.

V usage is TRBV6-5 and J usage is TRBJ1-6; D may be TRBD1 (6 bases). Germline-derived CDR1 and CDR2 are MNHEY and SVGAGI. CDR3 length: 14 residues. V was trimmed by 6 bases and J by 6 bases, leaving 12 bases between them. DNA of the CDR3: TGTGCCAGCAGATTCGGACAGCCTAATTCACCCCTCCACTTT. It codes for CASRFGQPNSPLHF.

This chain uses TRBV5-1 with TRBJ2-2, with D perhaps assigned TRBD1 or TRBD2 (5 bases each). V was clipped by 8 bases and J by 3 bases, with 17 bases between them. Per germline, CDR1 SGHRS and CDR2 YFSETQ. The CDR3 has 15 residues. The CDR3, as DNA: TGCGCCAGTACCGACAGATCCGGGGACACCGGGGAGCTGTTTTTT. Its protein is CASTDRSGDTGELFF.